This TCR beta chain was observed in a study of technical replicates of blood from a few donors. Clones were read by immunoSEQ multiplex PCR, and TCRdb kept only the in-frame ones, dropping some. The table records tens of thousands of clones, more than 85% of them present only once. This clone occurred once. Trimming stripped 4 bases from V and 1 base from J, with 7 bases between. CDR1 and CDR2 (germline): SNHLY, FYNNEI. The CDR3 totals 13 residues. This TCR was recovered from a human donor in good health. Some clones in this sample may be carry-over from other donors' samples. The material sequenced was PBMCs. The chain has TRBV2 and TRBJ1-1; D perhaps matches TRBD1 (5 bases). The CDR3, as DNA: TGTGCCAGCAGTGGACAGCAGAACACTGAAGCTTTCTTT. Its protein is CASSGQQNTEAFF.